This TCR beta chain was sequenced during a study of glioma-infiltrating T cells. The iRepertoire nested amplicon-rescue multiplex PCR amplified TCR alpha and beta CDR3s from RNA. For one-step reverse transcription and amplification, about 85-400 ng of tissue mRNA or PBMC total RNA was used. TCRdb itself ran the multiplex PCR reads through MiXCR, one entry per CDR3 protein. The table includes about 130,000 distinct CDR3 sequences, 24% detected once. The table lists this clonotype with many counts. Antigen: not known. Overall study findings and caveats: Gliomas, especially low-grade, showed above-expected tissue-blood divergence; non-neoplastic patients showed below. Very few CDR3 sequences were shared between tissue and blood.

J was trimmed by 1 base and V by 3 bases; bases with no gene match: 4. The CDR3 length is 15 residues. Germline CDR1 reads MNHEY; CDR2 reads SMNVEV (reference sequence). The TCR was taken from a human donor with low-grade glioma or glioblastoma, undergoing nonglioma brain surgery, or in good health (not recorded which). The chain recombines TRBV27 with TRBJ2-3; TRBD2 matches at 7 bases. Sequencing was carried out using glioma tissue, nonneoplastic brain tissue, or PBMCs (not recorded which). As DNA, the CDR3 is TGTGCCAGCAGTTTGTACCTAGCGGGCACAGATACGCAGTATTTT. It specifies CASSLYLAGTDTQYF.